The T cell receptor (beta chain) under discussion was sequenced for a study of PD-1 blockade in classical Hodgkin lymphoma (dated by TCRdb to 2019 to 2021). Broadly, across the study: To define a peripheral blood immune signature of response to PD-1 blockade in classical Hodgkin lymphoma, the study combined TCR beta sequencing with CyTOF. Results and caveats for the whole study, not just this receptor: Baseline TCR diversity was reported as lower in newly diagnosed patients than in healthy donors, and lower still in relapsed/refractory patients. The study covered only a single clinical trial cohort, and the causes of the repertoire differences, possibly disease activity or prior therapy, were still not defined.

Taken from the germline V gene (reference sequence), the CDR1 and CDR2 loops are SEHNR and FQNEAQ. The CDR3, from cysteine to phenylalanine, totals 14 residues. CDR3 DNA only is kept here, 42 bases in frame from base 1. V loses 5 bases of germline sequence and J loses 4 bases, and the interval between the two ends is 11 bases. The meaning of the sample's time point label: newly diagnosed, previously untreated cHL patient sample. CD4+ T cells were purified from thawed PBMCs by magnetic negative selection with a Miltenyi CD4+ T cell isolation kit. As a comparison group for the relapsed/refractory trial patients, PBMCs from patients with newly diagnosed, previously untreated classical Hodgkin lymphoma were sequenced. Peripheral blood was collected in 8 mL Vacutainer Cell Preparation Tubes, from which PBMCs were isolated by centrifugation and then cryopreserved. Purified CD4+ and CD8+ fractions were prepared only for cases where an additional PBMC sample was available. Magnetically labelled cells were depleted on LS columns in a quadroMACS separator, and the flow-through was collected as the purified fraction.

About this clone itself: No antigen is known for it. Per-base qualities were not stored, and no clone one base away is much larger.

The Qiagen DNeasy kit was used to extract genomic DNA both from unsorted PBMCs and from the negatively selected CD4+ and CD8+ fractions. TCR beta CDR3 regions were amplified by immunoSEQ multiplex PCR using primers annealing to V and J segments. A synthetic immune receptor repertoire was used to minimize amplification bias, and any remaining bias was removed computationally after sequencing. The paper's processing steps were these. Repertoire diversity was quantified as the Shannon entropy index using custom Python scripts. The unsorted, CD4+ and CD8+ repertoires were each analyzed separately, with the exception of combined analyses, where CD4+ and CD8+ sequences were merged in silico. The table was pulled from immuneACCESS by TCRdb, which kept in-frame rearrangements only. Such tables lose some clones; where checked, under half of the loss comes from unresolved V genes, and the rest has no known cause. V, J and clone size derive from that table, while D and trimming were established from the DNA sequence. The table for this sample lists tens of thousands of clones; more than 90% of them were counted only once. The ten largest clones add up to around 0.38% of the sample.

The receptor comes from a human donor with classical Hodgkin lymphoma. The sequencing sample was made of CD4+ T cells from blood. This receptor chain uses TRBV7-9 and TRBJ2-2, with TRBD1 as a weak D call on 5 bases. The CDR3 is CASSRRQSTGELFF. The nucleotide sequence is TGTGCCAGCAGCCGTAGACAGTCCACCGGGGAGCTGTTTTTT. The full variable domain, completed from the reference TRBV7-9 and TRBJ2-2 proteins outside the CDR3, reads DTGVSQNPRHKITKRGQNVTFRCDPISEHNRLYWYRQTLGQGPEFLTYFQNEAQLEKSRLLSDRFSAERPKGSFSTLEIQRTEQGDSAMYLCASSRRQSTGELFFGEGSRLTVL.